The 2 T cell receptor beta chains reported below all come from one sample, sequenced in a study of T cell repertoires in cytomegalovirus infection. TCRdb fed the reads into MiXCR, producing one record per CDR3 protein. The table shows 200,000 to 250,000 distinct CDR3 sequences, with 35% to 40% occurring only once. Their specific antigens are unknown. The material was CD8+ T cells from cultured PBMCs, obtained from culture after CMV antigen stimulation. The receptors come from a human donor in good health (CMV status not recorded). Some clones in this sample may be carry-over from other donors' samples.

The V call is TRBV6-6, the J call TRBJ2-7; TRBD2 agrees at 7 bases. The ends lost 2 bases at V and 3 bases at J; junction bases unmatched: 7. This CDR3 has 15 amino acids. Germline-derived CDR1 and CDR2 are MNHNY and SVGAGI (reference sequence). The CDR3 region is CASSYDKRGDYEQYF. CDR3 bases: TGTGCCAGCAGTTACGACAAGCGGGGAGACTACGAGCAGTACTTC.

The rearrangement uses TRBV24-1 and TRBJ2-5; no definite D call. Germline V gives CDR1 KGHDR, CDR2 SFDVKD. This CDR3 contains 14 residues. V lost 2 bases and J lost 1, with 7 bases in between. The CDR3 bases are TGTGCCACCAGTGATTCGACTGGCCAAGAGACCCAGTACTTC. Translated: CATSDSTGQETQYF.